This is a list of T cell receptor beta chains from one sample in a study of spatial heterogeneity in lung cancer. MiXCR was run by TCRdb on the 5' RACE reads, yielding one entry per CDR3 protein. The data contain about 3,200 distinct CDR3 sequences, roughly 40% of them singletons. Sequenced here: PBMCs, sampled at surgery. These receptors were obtained from a male donor with early-stage non-small cell lung cancer. Each CDR3 is given with its conserved first and last residue. The D gene is left open where the match is weak. The size of a clone is reported for some rows only, either as once, few or many, or as a class for expanded clones.

TRBV7-3,TRBJ2-1,.,.,CASSFQGYNEQFF,TGTGCCAGCAGCTTTCAGGGGTACAATGAGCAGTTCTTC
TRBV13,TRBJ2-7,.,TRBD1,CVSSGTGDLYEQYF,TGTGTCAGCAGCGGGACAGGGGACTTATACGAGCAGTACTTC
TRBV2,TRBJ2-7,few,.,CASSDAGHSYEQYF,TGTGCCAGCAGTGATGCGGGACACTCCTACGAGCAGTACTTC
TRBV4-2,TRBJ2-3,few,.,CASSQDLLLQGDTQYF,TGTGCCAGCAGCCAAGATCTACTCCTACAGGGAGATACGCAGTATTTT
TRBV2,TRBJ2-3,.,.,CASSEGDSPTDTQYF,TGTGCCAGCAGTGAAGGGGACTCCCCCACAGATACGCAGTATTTT
TRBV2,TRBJ2-1,.,TRBD2,CASSTRTSVNEQFF,TGTGCCAGCAGTACCCGGACTAGCGTGAATGAGCAGTTCTTC
TRBV7-9,TRBJ2-2,many,TRBD1,CASSGTGATGELFF,TGTGCCAGCAGCGGGACAGGTGCGACCGGGGAGCTGTTTTTT
TRBV19,TRBJ2-7,few,TRBD1,CASSIAGTGTEQYF,TGTGCCAGTAGTATAGCCGGGACAGGTACCGAGCAGTACTTC
TRBV7-9,TRBJ2-1,medium-sized,TRBD2,CASSPYSGRASYNEQFF,TGTGCCAGCAGCCCCTATAGCGGGAGGGCCTCCTACAATGAGCAGTTCTTC
TRBV7-9,TRBJ2-1,many,.,CASSLSPGAFYNEQFF,TGTGCCAGCAGCTTATCCCCGGGAGCTTTCTACAATGAGCAGTTCTTC
TRBV3-1,TRBJ1-1,.,TRBD1,CASSQGTGVTEAFF,TGTGCCAGCAGCCAAGGGACAGGGGTCACTGAAGCTTTCTTT
TRBV18,TRBJ2-5,few,.,CASSPPSHEGETQYF,TGTGCCAGCTCACCACCGTCCCACGAGGGCGAGACCCAGTACTTC
TRBV7-9,TRBJ2-1,.,.,CASSLIGVSIYNEQFF,TGTGCCAGCAGCCTGATAGGAGTATCAATCTACAATGAGCAGTTCTTC
TRBV19,TRBJ2-2,.,.,CATTTTNTGELFF,TGTGCCACCACGACAACGAACACCGGGGAGCTGTTTTTT
TRBV7-9,TRBJ2-2,hyperexpanded,TRBD1,CASSSYGTGSPGELFF,TGTGCCAGCAGCAGTTACGGGACAGGGAGTCCCGGGGAGCTGTTTTTT
TRBV14,TRBJ2-1,few,TRBD2,CASSLTGGPSEQFF,TGTGCCAGCAGCCTAACGGGGGGGCCTAGTGAGCAGTTCTTC
TRBV28,TRBJ1-1,medium-sized,.,CASSFGGRMNTEAFF,TGTGCCAGCAGTTTTGGTGGTCGGATGAACACTGAAGCTTTCTTT
TRBV7-3,TRBJ2-2,.,TRBD1,CASSFTGETGELFF,TGTGCCAGCAGCTTTACAGGGGAGACCGGGGAGCTGTTTTTT
TRBV24-1,TRBJ1-5,few,.,CATSDFEDQPQHF,TGTGCCACCAGTGATTTCGAGGATCAGCCCCAGCATTTT
TRBV28,TRBJ2-1,.,.,CASSSPKEEGYNEQFF,TGTGCCAGCAGTTCACCCAAGGAGGAAGGCTACAATGAGCAGTTCTTC
TRBV6-5,TRBJ2-3,.,TRBD2,CASSEIGLSGSDTQYF,TGTGCCAGCTCTGAAATCGGATTAAGCGGGAGCGATACGCAGTATTTT
TRBV3-1,TRBJ2-2,.,.,CASSQAGNTGELFF,TGTGCCAGCAGCCAAGCAGGGAACACCGGGGAGCTGTTTTTT
TRBV16,TRBJ1-6,medium-sized,.,CASSQSGGPLHF,TGTGCCAGCAGCCAATCGGGTGGACCCCTCCACTTT
TRBV11-2,TRBJ2-1,.,.,CASSDTANEQFF,TGTGCCAGCAGCGACACAGCGAATGAGCAGTTCTTC
TRBV12-3/TRBV12-4,TRBJ2-5,.,TRBD2,CASSRKAGFQETQYF,TGTGCCAGCAGTCGCAAAGCGGGGTTCCAAGAGACCCAGTACTTC
TRBV18,TRBJ2-1,.,.,CASSSKGGSGEQFF,TGTGCCAGCTCCTCGAAAGGGGGAAGTGGTGAGCAGTTCTTC
TRBV4-2,TRBJ2-7,few,.,CASSQGRSSYEQYF,TGTGCCAGCAGCCAAGGCAGAAGCTCCTACGAGCAGTACTTC
TRBV30,TRBJ1-1,many,.,CAWSVSGIISRTSSVMNTEAFF,TGTGCCTGGAGTGTATCAGGCATCATCTCGCGGACCTCAAGTGTTATGAACACTGAAGCTTTCTTT
TRBV7-6,TRBJ2-7,.,TRBD2,CASSLRASGSYEQYF,TGTGCCAGCAGCTTAAGGGCTAGCGGGTCCTACGAGCAGTACTTC
TRBV3-1,TRBJ2-1,once,.,CASSQSADNEQFF,TGTGCCAGCAGCCAATCCGCGGACAATGAGCAGTTCTTC
TRBV28,TRBJ2-7,.,.,CASTPRPGLADYEQYF,TGTGCCAGCACCCCCCGCCCAGGTTTGGCAGACTACGAGCAGTACTTC
TRBV20-1,TRBJ1-5,.,TRBD1,CSAIRQGESQPQHF,TGCAGTGCCATCCGACAGGGTGAGTCTCAGCCCCAGCATTTT
TRBV29-1,TRBJ1-2,.,.,CSAPGRGVYGYTF,TGCAGCGCCCCCGGACGGGGGGTCTATGGCTACACCTTC
TRBV7-2,TRBJ1-1,many,.,CASSRPGPGTEAFF,TGTGCCAGCAGCCGACCGGGGCCGGGGACTGAAGCTTTCTTT
TRBV28,TRBJ1-6,.,.,CASIPSTNSPLHF,TGTGCCAGCATTCCCAGTACTAATTCACCCCTCCACTTT
TRBV2,TRBJ2-3,.,.,CASSAGGATDTQYF,TGTGCCAGCAGTGCAGGGGGGGCCACAGATACGCAGTATTTT
TRBV19,TRBJ2-4,.,TRBD1,CASRNSRGNIQYF,TGTGCCAGTAGGAACTCCAGGGGGAACATTCAGTACTTC
TRBV6-1,TRBJ2-6,few,TRBD1,CASRDRASGANVLTF,TGTGCCAGCAGGGACAGGGCATCTGGGGCCAACGTCCTGACTTTC
TRBV12-3/TRBV12-4,TRBJ1-1,.,.,CASRGGGLVNTEAFF,TGTGCCAGCAGGGGGGGAGGGTTGGTGAACACTGAAGCTTTCTTT
TRBV9,TRBJ2-2,.,TRBD2,CASSLGVSGRSGELFF,TGTGCCAGCAGCCTCGGGGTTAGCGGGAGATCCGGGGAGCTGTTTTTT
TRBV6-2/TRBV6-3,TRBJ2-7,medium-sized,.,CASQVDLGYEQYF,TGTGCCAGCCAGGTGGATTTGGGCTACGAGCAGTACTTC